A selection of T cell receptor beta chains follows, all from one sample in a study of T-cell memory formation after mild COVID-19. TCRdb called the 5' RACE reads again in MiXCR, with one record for every CDR3 protein. The data show roughly 150,000 distinct CDR3 sequences, with more than 14% seen just once and around 14% held by the top ten. Source material: PBMCs or a T cell subset sorted from them (not recorded which). These receptors came from an adult woman who had mild COVID-19 (a few samples of this study predate the infection). Cell type and time point are not known. Each CDR3 is given with its conserved first and last residue. A D gene is named only where the DNA matches it firmly. The size entry is marked missing in some rows and otherwise reads once, few, many or a size class.

D	size	V	J	DNA	CDR3
NA	NA	TRBV7-9	TRBJ2-7	TGTGCCAGCAGCGACGGACGGCAGGGAAGGGGCGAGCAGTACTTC	CASSDGRQGRGEQYF
TRBD2	few	TRBV4-1	TRBJ2-7	TGCGCCAGCAGCCTTGTCCTAGCGGGGGCCGAGCAGTACTTC	CASSLVLAGAEQYF
NA	few	TRBV29-1	TRBJ1-1	TGCAGCGTTGTTTGGGGTAACACTGAAGCTTTCTTT	CSVVWGNTEAFF
TRBD2	NA	TRBV4-3	TRBJ2-1	TGCGCCAGCAGCCAAGCTAGCGGAGCTTTCTACAATGAGCAGTTCTTC	CASSQASGAFYNEQFF
TRBD1	NA	TRBV24-1	TRBJ1-4	TGTGCCACCAGTTCGACAGGGGAAAATGAAAAACTGTTTTTT	CATSSTGENEKLFF
TRBD2	NA	TRBV7-3	TRBJ2-1	TGTGCCAGCAGCTCCGTAGCGGGGGGGCAGTTCTTC	CASSSVAGGQFF
NA	many	TRBV5-1	TRBJ2-2	TGCGCCAGCAGCTTGCCCGGGGCCGCGAACACCGGGGAGCTGTTTTTT	CASSLPGAANTGELFF
NA	NA	TRBV5-1	TRBJ2-1	TGCGCCAGCAGCTCCGGACAGTCCAATGAGCAGTTCTTC	CASSSGQSNEQFF
NA	NA	TRBV18	TRBJ1-4	TGTGCCAGCTCACTTCACCCGGCCCCTAATGAAAAACTGTTTTTT	CASSLHPAPNEKLFF
TRBD1	NA	TRBV4-2	TRBJ1-2	TGTGCCAGCAGCCCCCCGGGACAGTCTAACTATGGCTACACCTTC	CASSPPGQSNYGYTF
NA	NA	TRBV6-6	TRBJ2-7	TGTGCCAGCAGTTACGGGCGACAGCTAAACTCCTACGAGCAGTACTTC	CASSYGRQLNSYEQYF
TRBD1	NA	TRBV5-8	TRBJ1-1	TGTGCCAGCAGCTTGGGGGACAGGGTGCCTGAAGCTTTCTTT	CASSLGDRVPEAFF
NA	NA	TRBV7-2	TRBJ1-2	TGTGCCAGCAGACCCGCCCCGGGCCGGGCCCCCTATGGCTACACCTTC	CASRPAPGRAPYGYTF
NA	few	TRBV5-1	TRBJ1-6	TGCGCCAGCAGCCCCGGGGACCAGAATTCACCCCTCCACTTT	CASSPGDQNSPLHF
NA	few	TRBV4-1	TRBJ2-2	TGCGCCAGCAGGGGCGTTGACACCGGGGAGCTGTTTTTT	CASRGVDTGELFF
NA	NA	TRBV5-1	TRBJ1-1	TGCGCCAGCAGCTTGGTGGGGGACCCTAACACTGAAGCTTTCTTT	CASSLVGDPNTEAFF
NA	few	TRBV7-3	TRBJ2-1	TGTGCCAGCAGCTCTACGGGGCACAATGAGCAGTTCTTC	CASSSTGHNEQFF
TRBD1	NA	TRBV6-5	TRBJ2-6	TGTGCCAGCAGTCAACTAAACCTAGGACAGGGGATAGCCAACGTCCTGACTTTC	CASSQLNLGQGIANVLTF
TRBD2	few	TRBV7-2	TRBJ2-1	TGTGCCAGCAGCTTAGAGCCGGGACTAGCGACCCATGAGCAGTTCTTC	CASSLEPGLATHEQFF
NA	few	TRBV7-9	TRBJ2-7	TGTGCCAGCAGCATGGGGGCTTTGTACGAGCAGTACTTC	CASSMGALYEQYF
NA	NA	TRBV7-3	TRBJ2-1	TGTGCCAGCAGCCCACGTGGGGGGGCATTGGGCAATGAGCAGTTCTTC	CASSPRGGALGNEQFF
NA	NA	TRBV4-3	TRBJ2-7	TGCGCCAGCAGCCAACGACCGGGCAGTTACGAGCAGTACTTC	CASSQRPGSYEQYF
TRBD1	NA	TRBV6-5	TRBJ1-1	TGTGCCAGCGTGAGTAGGGACAGGCCGAACACTGAAGCTTTCTTT	CASVSRDRPNTEAFF
NA	NA	TRBV5-1	TRBJ1-1	TGCGCCAGCAGCTTGGGGTCCCCCCTGGACAGGAACACTGAAGCTTTCTTT	CASSLGSPLDRNTEAFF
NA	NA	TRBV7-2	TRBJ1-2	TGTGCCAGCAGCTTAGAACGGAGGGGTCGTGACTATGGCTACACCTTC	CASSLERRGRDYGYTF
TRBD1	few	TRBV20-1	TRBJ1-2	TGCAGTGCTAGAGAACAGGGGGCCCTTGGAGGCTACACCTTC	CSAREQGALGGYTF
NA	few	TRBV20-1	TRBJ1-4	TGCAGTGCTCCGGACAGCCTTAATGAAAAACTGTTTTTT	CSAPDSLNEKLFF
NA	NA	TRBV29-1	TRBJ1-2	TGCAGCGTTGAAGATGTCGGCTATGGCTACACCTTC	CSVEDVGYGYTF
TRBD1	NA	TRBV6-6	TRBJ2-1	TGTGCCAGCAGGGTGGACAGGGGCGACTACAATGAGCAGTTCTTC	CASRVDRGDYNEQFF
TRBD2	few	TRBV7-2	TRBJ2-7	TGTGCCAGCACACCGGGACTAGCGGGCGGCTACGAGCAGTACTTC	CASTPGLAGGYEQYF
TRBD1	NA	TRBV7-2	TRBJ2-7	TGTGCCAGCAGCTTAGGACGGACAGGGCAGTCCTACGAGCAGTACTTC	CASSLGRTGQSYEQYF
TRBD1	few	TRBV20-1	TRBJ1-1	TGCAGTGCTCCTTTACAACAGGGGGGTGCTGAAGCTTTCTTT	CSAPLQQGGAEAFF
TRBD2	few	TRBV7-9	TRBJ2-1	TGTGCCAGCAGCTTATCCGGGACTAGCGGTTACAATGAGCAGTTCTTC	CASSLSGTSGYNEQFF
NA	NA	TRBV27	TRBJ2-2	TGTGCCAGCAGTCCGTTGTTGACCGGGGAGCTGTTTTTT	CASSPLLTGELFF
TRBD2	few	TRBV7-2	TRBJ2-3	TGTGCCAGCAGCCAGGGACTAGCAACAGATACGCAGTATTTT	CASSQGLATDTQYF
TRBD2	NA	TRBV2	TRBJ2-3	TGTGCCAGCTTGACCGGGACTAGCTTCGCAGATACGCAGTATTTT	CASLTGTSFADTQYF
NA	few	TRBV12-3/TRBV12-4	TRBJ1-2	TGTGCCAGCAGTCCCGAAACGTTCTATGGCTACACCTTC	CASSPETFYGYTF
NA	NA	TRBV12-3/TRBV12-4	TRBJ2-3	TGTGCCAGCAGTTTTCAGCGGGCCACAGATACGCAGTATTTT	CASSFQRATDTQYF
NA	few	TRBV6-5	TRBJ1-1	TGTGCCAGCAGACTCGGACGTTCTTCGTTAACTGAAGCTTTCTTT	CASRLGRSSLTEAFF
NA	few	TRBV5-1	TRBJ1-2	TGCGCCAGCAGCCAGAACGAACGATATGGCTACACCTTC	CASSQNERYGYTF
NA	few	TRBV5-4	TRBJ2-5	TGTGCCAGCAGGGCCGGGACACCCCAAGAGACCCAGTACTTC	CASRAGTPQETQYF
NA	NA	TRBV3-1	TRBJ2-1	TGTGCCAGCAGTTTGGACGCCGCGGTGGGGGGCGATGAGCAGTTCTTC	CASSLDAAVGGDEQFF
TRBD2	many	TRBV4-2	TRBJ2-2	TGTGCCAGCAGCCCTGCTACTAGCGGGAGAGGTGGCGGGGAGCTGTTTTTT	CASSPATSGRGGGELFF
TRBD1	NA	TRBV5-4	TRBJ1-1	TGTGCCAGCAGCCGGACAGGGGGTGAAGCTTTCTTT	CASSRTGGEAFF
NA	NA	TRBV20-1	TRBJ2-1	TGCAGTGCGACCGGGGCCCAGACCCTTGAGCAGTTCTTC	CSATGAQTLEQFF
NA	few	TRBV29-1	TRBJ1-1	TGCAGCTTTAAGGGTATGAGGACTGAAGCTTTCTTT	CSFKGMRTEAFF
TRBD2	many	TRBV3-1	TRBJ2-7	TGTGCCAGCAGCCGGACTAGCGGGAGCCCCGAGCAGTACTTC	CASSRTSGSPEQYF
TRBD2	few	TRBV12-3/TRBV12-4	TRBJ2-1	TGTGCCAGCAGCCCGGGAGGGCCAAGTGAGCAGTTCTTC	CASSPGGPSEQFF
TRBD2	NA	TRBV29-1	TRBJ2-1	TGCAGCGTTCTAGCGGACACCTACAATGAGCAGTTCTTC	CSVLADTYNEQFF
TRBD2	many	TRBV7-9	TRBJ2-3	TGTGCCAGCAGCCCCGGACTAGCGGGATCAGATACGCAGTATTTT	CASSPGLAGSDTQYF
TRBD1	NA	TRBV20-1	TRBJ1-2	TGCAGTGTTAGACAGGGGCCATATGACTATGGCTACACCTTC	CSVRQGPYDYGYTF
NA	few	TRBV5-1	TRBJ1-5	TGCGCCAGCAGCTTGTCTGGTAGGATCAATCAGCCCCAGCATTTT	CASSLSGRINQPQHF
NA	NA	TRBV5-1	TRBJ2-1	TGCGCCAGCAGCGTGGGCCTACCGAGGGAGCAGTTCTTC	CASSVGLPREQFF
NA	NA	TRBV4-2	TRBJ2-7	TGTGCCAGCAGCCAAGGTCCCGGGGACACGAACTACCAGCAGTACTTC	CASSQGPGDTNYQQYF
NA	few	TRBV29-1	TRBJ2-7	TGCAGCGTCGTAGGGACCTCCCCGTACGAGCAGTACTTC	CSVVGTSPYEQYF
TRBD1	few	TRBV24-1	TRBJ2-2	TGTGCCACCAGTGATTTTAGGTGGGGGACAGCCGGCGGGACCGGGGAGCTGTTTTTT	CATSDFRWGTAGGTGELFF
NA	few	TRBV24-1	TRBJ2-3	TGTGCCACCAGTGATTTCTCAACTCGCGTAGATACGCAGTATTTT	CATSDFSTRVDTQYF
TRBD2	NA	TRBV5-1	TRBJ2-1	TGCGCCAGCAGCTTGGAACCTGCTAGCGGGGGAGCTACAATGAGGCAGTTCTTC	CASSLEPASGGATMRQFF
NA	few	TRBV18	TRBJ2-2	TGTGCCAGCTCACCATTGGGGGCGAACACCGGGGAGCTGTTTTTT	CASSPLGANTGELFF
TRBD1	NA	TRBV5-1	TRBJ1-4	TGCGCCAGCAGCGAAGGGACAGGGGTTCGCGAAAAACTGTTTTTT	CASSEGTGVREKLFF